Listed here are 26 T cell receptor beta chains from one sample, sequenced in a study of cytomegalovirus exposure and HLA in healthy donors. PCR used 60 Vbeta primers and 13 Jbeta primers. The table came from immunoSEQ multiplex PCR; TCRdb's copy has only in-frame clones and leaves some out. Of fewer than 200,000 clones in the sample, roughly 84% are singletons; the top ten hold roughly 1.5%. The sample was PBMCs. These receptors were taken from a male donor in good health and CMV-seronegative.

V gene TRBV7-8 combines with J gene TRBJ2-7; D possibly corresponds to TRBD2 (6 bases). Germline assignment: CDR1 SGHVS and CDR2 FQNEAQ. The CDR3 has 16 residues. The ends were cut back, 1 base at V and 0 bases at J, with 13 bases in the middle. Here the CDR3 reads CASSLGVGRLSYEQYF. The CDR3 DNA sequence: TGTGCCAGCAGCTTAGGGGTAGGGAGGCTCTCCTACGAGCAGTACTTC.

On this clone: The junction shows a germline mismatch at one end, possibly a read error. As DNA, the CDR3 is TGTGCCAGCAGCGGGACAGGCCGGGACCCGTTCTTC. It encodes CASSGTGRDPFF. This chain joins TRBV28 and TRBJ2-7; 8 nucleotides line up with TRBD1. Germline lookup yields CDR1 MDHEN and CDR2 SYDVKM. CDR3 length equals 12 residues.

The V gene is TRBV27, the J gene TRBJ2-7, with TRBD1 identical over 10 bases. Losses at the gene ends were 5 bases for V and 9 bases for J; bases not matched to a gene: 22. The CDR3 sequence is 18 residues long. Germline CDR1 and CDR2: MNHEY and SMNVEV (reference sequence). The CDR3, as DNA: TGTGCCAGCAGTCTAATAAGAATCGGGACAGGGGAATTAAAGTCGCAGTACTTC. The encoded protein is CASSLIRIGTGELKSQYF.

The chain combines TRBV10-3 with TRBJ2-1; 8 bases agree with TRBD1. V was pared by 8 bases and J by 4 bases, with 7 bases of the junction left unmatched. In germline, CDR1 is ENHRY, CDR2 SYGVKD. This CDR3 is 14 amino acids long. In DNA form, the CDR3 reads TGTGCCATCTGGGACAGGCTTACATACAATGAGCAGTTCTTC. Translating it yields CAIWDRLTYNEQFF.

The V gene is TRBV5-6, the J gene TRBJ2-5, with 7 bases fitting TRBD2. The J call may be in error: the DNA end matches TRBJ2-7 better. Germline loops: CDR1 SGHDT, CDR2 YYEEEE. This CDR3 region has 14 residues. CDR3 DNA: TGTGCCAGCAGCTTGGGACTAGCCCTCTACGAGCAGTACTTC. It is translated as CASSLGLALYEQYF.

The V and J genes are TRBV6-5 and TRBJ2-5, with a weak D call TRBD1 (6 bases). Germline CDR1 MNHEY, CDR2 SVGAGI. Trimming stripped 6 bases from V and 3 bases from J, with 17 bases between. This CDR3 contains 15 residues. CDR3 DNA: TGTGCCAGCAGCCGCACCCCAACAGGGAAAGAGACCCAGTACTTC. This gives the protein CASSRTPTGKETQYF.

V gene TRBV9 combines with J gene TRBJ2-1; 7 positions match TRBD2. Germline CDR1 is SGDLS and CDR2 is YYNGEE. This CDR3 spans 15 amino acids. V lost 2 bases, J lost 8 bases, and 10 bases stayed unmatched. CDR3 in amino acids: CASSVLAGVIDEQFF. In DNA, the CDR3 is TGTGCCAGCAGCGTGTTGGCGGGAGTGATCGATGAGCAGTTCTTC.

The chain couples TRBV19 to TRBJ2-7, with 9 bases lining up with TRBD2. The germline CDR1 and CDR2 sequences are LNHDA and SQIVND (reference sequence). The CDR3 loop spans 12 amino acids. The J segment lost 6 bases and the V segment lost 3 bases, leaving 0 bases of the junction unmatched. CDR3 sequence: CASSISGGEQYF. CDR3 nucleotides: TGTGCCAGTAGTATTAGCGGGGGCGAGCAGTACTTC. Full variable domain (remainder filled in from reference TRBV19 and TRBJ2-7): DGGITQSPKYLFRKEGQNVTLSCEQNLNHDAMYWYRQDPGQGLRLIYYSQIVNDFQKGDIAEGYSVSREKKESFPLTVTSAQKNPTAFYLCASSISGGEQYFGPGTRLTVT.

A few counts support this clone. The V call is TRBV10-1, the J call TRBJ2-7; the match to TRBD1 covers 8 bases. The CDR3 is 14 amino acids. Looked up from germline, CDR1 is WNHNN and CDR2 is SYGVQD (reference sequence). Losses at the gene ends were 4 bases for V and 3 bases for J; bases not matched to a gene: 5. CDR3 sequence reads: CASSVTGQDYEQYF. As DNA, the CDR3 is TGCGCCAGCAGTGTTACGGGACAGGACTACGAGCAGTACTTC.

The chain carries TRBV18 and TRBJ1-2, with D maybe TRBD1 (5 bases). V gave up 0 bases and J gave up 1 base, with 9 bases separating them. Germline values: CDR1 KGHSH, CDR2 LQKENI. The CDR3 is made up of 15 amino acids. CDR3 nucleotides: TGTGCCAGCTCACCACCCAACAGGATTAACTATGGCTACACCTTC. This gives the protein CASSPPNRINYGYTF.

This chain joins TRBV28 and TRBJ2-7; 8 nucleotides align to TRBD1. The length of the CDR3 is 14 residues. The V segment lost 6 bases and the J segment 7 bases; nucleotides outside the gene matches: 11. The germline CDR1 and CDR2 sequences are MDHEN and SYDVKM. CDR3 DNA sequence: TGTGCCAGCAGCCCCGGGACAGGCCCTCGTGAGCAGTACTTC. Protein sequence: CASSPGTGPREQYF.

The rearrangement links TRBV7-7 to TRBJ2-7, with a weak D call TRBD2 (6 bases). Germline loops: CDR1 SSHAT, CDR2 FNYEAQ (reference sequence). V lost 5 bases and J lost 4, with 12 bases in between. CDR3 length: 13 amino acids. CDR3 coding DNA: TGTGCCAGCAGCCCCGTTGGAGGGTACGAGCAGTACTTC. Its translation: CASSPVGGYEQYF.

The CDR3 DNA is TGTGCCAGCAGCTTAGGGGGCGGGAGGGCTGGAACCGGGGAGCTGTTTTTT. Translating it yields CASSLGGGRAGTGELFF. The chain combines TRBV11-2 with TRBJ2-2; 9 positions agree with TRBD2. CDR3 length: 17 amino acids. The trim removed 1 base at V and 5 bases at J, leaving 8 bases unmatched. Germline CDR1 reads SGHAT; CDR2 reads FQNNGV.

The chain recombines TRBV4-2 with TRBJ2-1; perhaps TRBD1 as D (6 bases). The ends were cut back, 2 bases at V and 4 bases at J, with 15 bases in the middle. CDR3 size: 16 residues. From germline, CDR1 is LGHNA and CDR2 YNFKEQ. CDR3 coding DNA: TGTGCCAGCAGCCAAAGGGGGTACGAGGCTTACAATGAGCAGTTCTTC. Its protein is CASSQRGYEAYNEQFF.

This clone has only one observation. Other nucleotide sequences from this sample produce the same CDR3. The gene calls are TRBV6-5 and TRBJ1-2, with D possibly TRBD1 on 6 matching bases. The CDR3 is 12 amino acids. Trimming stripped 4 bases from V and 4 bases from J, with 7 bases between. Germline loops: CDR1 MNHEY, CDR2 SVGAGI. CDR3: CASSLDSYGYTF. The CDR3 nucleotides are TGTGCCAGCAGTTTGGACAGCTATGGCTACACCTTC.

V usage is TRBV18 and J usage is TRBJ2-7; 12 positions agree with TRBD2. The CDR3 runs 16 residues. V was clipped by 0 bases and J by 7 bases; unmatched bases: 7. In germline, CDR1 is KGHSH, CDR2 LQKENI. Here the CDR3 DNA reads TGTGCCAGCTCACCACCGACTAGCGGGGGCCTAAGGGAGCAGTACTTC. Its protein is CASSPPTSGGLREQYF.

The CDR3 sequence: CASRTVSEAFF. In DNA form, the CDR3 reads TGTGCCAGCCGGACAGTATCTGAAGCTTTCTTT. V and J are TRBV19 and TRBJ1-1; possible D gene TRBD1, 6 bases. This CDR3 has 11 amino acids. The germline V gene encodes CDR1 LNHDA and CDR2 SQIVND (reference sequence). Trimming stripped 9 bases from V and 6 bases from J, with 11 bases between.

This sequence joins TRBV5-4 and TRBJ2-7; 12 bases are a match to TRBD2. Germline CDR1 and CDR2: SGHNT and YYREEE (reference sequence). The CDR3 extends over 15 amino acids. V lost 4 bases, J lost 9 bases, and 11 bases stayed unmatched. The CDR3 DNA reads TGTGCCAGCAGCGAGACTAGCGGGGGACTCGGGGGGCAGTACTTC. This sequence encodes CASSETSGGLGGQYF.

This clone was counted between two and nine times. The chain combines TRBV15 with TRBJ2-7; a weak D match, TRBD2 (6 bases). The V and J ends lost 0 bases and 3 bases respectively, with 9 bases between them. The germline V gene encodes CDR1 LNHNV and CDR2 YYDKDF (reference sequence). This CDR3 contains 14 residues. The CDR3: CATSRDLGGYEQYF. In DNA, the CDR3 is TGTGCCACCAGCAGAGATCTCGGGGGCTACGAGCAGTACTTC.

This rearrangement joins TRBV5-1 to TRBJ2-7; 8 nucleotides agree with TRBD2. Looked up from germline, CDR1 is SGHRS and CDR2 is YFSETQ. Trimming at V came to 0 bases and at J to 6 bases, leaving 8 bases not matched to a gene. The length of the CDR3 is 15 residues. The CDR3 DNA is TGCGCCAGCAGCTTGGGTGCCAGCGGGAGTTTCGAGCAGTACTTC. It yields the protein CASSLGASGSFEQYF.

A remark on this clone: This sample also contains other DNA sequences that code for the same CDR3. V gene TRBV11-2 combines with J gene TRBJ1-2; D gene ambiguous. The V end was cut by 2 bases, the J end by 4 bases, with 17 bases between. This CDR3 has 16 residues. Germline CDR1 reads SGHAT; CDR2 reads FQNNGV. CDR3 DNA sequence: TGTGCCAGCAGCTTATCGGGGTTTGCGACCCTCTATGGCTACACCTTC. It yields the protein CASSLSGFATLYGYTF.

The chain joins TRBV6-5 to TRBJ1-2; D remains unclear. Germline V gene lookup returns CDR1 MNHEY and CDR2 SVGAGI. Trimming cost V 7 bases and J 4 bases, with 10 bases left between them. CDR3 length: 12 amino acids. In DNA form, the CDR3 reads TGTGCCAGCAAGATAGGGAGCTATGGCTACACCTTC. Protein sequence: CASKIGSYGYTF.

V gene TRBV11-3 combines with J gene TRBJ2-3; a weak D match, TRBD1 (6 bases). Germline V CDR1 and CDR2: SGHNT, YENEEA. The germline V and J ends were trimmed by 1 base and 0 bases, with 14 bases remaining between them. This CDR3 contains 17 residues. The CDR3 loop reads CASSLGERTDSTDTQYF. CDR3 sequence (DNA): TGTGCCAGCAGCTTAGGCGAGCGGACAGATAGCACAGATACGCAGTATTTT.

The chain combines TRBV28 with TRBJ1-6; D not resolved. V shed 1 base and J shed 1 base, with 14 bases lying between them. In germline, CDR1 is MDHEN, CDR2 SYDVKM. The CDR3 is 18 amino acids. This CDR3 reads CASSLSYWRNSYNSPLHF. Written as DNA, the CDR3 is TGTGCCAGCAGTTTATCTTATTGGCGGAATTCCTATAATTCACCCCTCCACTTT.

The chain joins TRBV7-2 to TRBJ2-1; tentatively, D is TRBD1 (5 bases). Germline V gene lookup returns CDR1 SGHTA and CDR2 FQGNSA. V lost 1 base and J 8 bases, leaving 9 bases between the germline ends. This CDR3 has 13 amino acids. In DNA, the CDR3 is TGTGCCAGCAGCTTAGAGGGGTTGGATGAGCAGTTCTTC. This encodes CASSLEGLDEQFF.

The table lists this clone with a few counts. V is TRBV6-1 and J is TRBJ2-1; TRBD1 agrees at 7 bases. V shed 2 bases and J 5 bases; nucleotides not matched to a gene: 6. This CDR3 is 15 amino acids long. CDR1 and CDR2 from the germline V gene are MNHNS and SASEGT. CDR3 nucleotide sequence: TGTGCCAGCAGTGAATTCGGGACAGCCAACAATGAGCAGTTCTTC. It specifies CASSEFGTANNEQFF.